The clone carrying this TCR beta chain occurred many times. Time point described: patch test 1, 2 weeks after DPC sensitization. Treatment defined: therapeutic diphenylcyclopropenone sensitization with weekly scalp DPC. Unfractionated whole blood served as the source for total RNA extraction. These data originate in a study of human T cells and chemical hapten exposure. Germline V gene lookup returns CDR1 KGHSH and CDR2 LQKENI. Trimming removed 2 bases at V and 5 bases at J, with 12 bases between. The CDR3 runs 14 residues. TCRdb fed the RACE reads into MiXCR, producing one record per CDR3 protein. This repertoire shows roughly 38,000 distinct CDR3 sequences, more than 3% found once; its top ten account for 26%.

Material: whole blood, obtained in connection with sensitization to the hapten diphenylcyclopropenone (DPC). The chain uses TRBV18 and TRBJ2-5; no reliable D call. This receptor was identified in a man between 45 and 60 years old with alopecia areata. Some clones in this sample may be carry-over from other donors' samples. This CDR3 is CASSPGARAETQYF. The CDR3 DNA sequence: TGTGCCAGCTCACCAGGTGCCCGGGCGGAGACCCAGTACTTC.